The next 8 T cell receptor beta chains were all read from a single sample in a study of cytotoxic CD8 clonotypes in ibrutinib-treated CLL. Clones were read by immunoSEQ multiplex PCR, and TCRdb kept only the in-frame ones, dropping some. The table records roughly 45,000 clones, 50% to 80% of them present only once. The sequenced sample was PBMCs, obtained after 24 months of ibrutinib treatment. The receptor source for this set is a human donor with chronic lymphocytic leukemia.

In nucleotides, the CDR3 is TGTGCCAGCAGTGAAGCGACGTACCTCTACAATGAGCAGTTCTTC. Residues: CASSEATYLYNEQFF. This chain uses TRBV2 with TRBJ2-1, with D uncertain. Trimming cost V 0 bases and J 3 bases, with 9 bases left between them. This CDR3 region has 15 residues. Per germline, CDR1 SNHLY and CDR2 FYNNEI. The variable domain in full, with the rest retrieved from reference TRBV2 and TRBJ2-1, is EPEVTQTPSHQVTQMGQEVILRCVPISNHLYFYWYRQILGQKVEFLVSFYNNEISEKSEIFDDQFSVERPDGSNFTLKIRSTKLEDSAMYFCASSEATYLYNEQFFGPGTRLTVL.

The rearrangement uses TRBV6-5 and TRBJ2-3; perhaps TRBD1 as D (5 bases). From germline, CDR1 is MNHEY and CDR2 SVGAGI. V was cut by 4 bases and J by 0 bases, with 14 bases left in between. This CDR3 spans 16 amino acids. CDR3 residues: CASSFGHPSSTDTQYF. Written as DNA, the CDR3 is TGTGCCAGCAGTTTTGGACACCCCTCTAGCACAGATACGCAGTATTTT.

V is TRBV11-3 and J is TRBJ2-1; 12 positions match TRBD2. Germline trimming cut 6 bases from V and 9 bases from J; bases unmatched to any gene: 3. CDR3 length: 13 residues. Germline V gene lookup returns CDR1 SGHNT and CDR2 YENEEA. The chain's CDR3 is CASRTSGRSEQFF. The CDR3 region has the DNA TGTGCCAGCAGGACTAGCGGGAGATCTGAGCAGTTCTTC.

This clone was recorded a few times. The rearrangement links TRBV2 to TRBJ2-7, with D possibly TRBD1 on 6 matching bases. Germline CDR1 reads SNHLY; CDR2 reads FYNNEI. The V gene lost 6 bases and the J gene lost 7 bases, with 16 bases spanning the gap. The CDR3 is made up of 13 amino acids. CDR3 bases: TGTGCCAGCAGCGCCAGGGACCAGGGGGAGCAGTACTTC. Residues: CASSARDQGEQYF.

This clone was seen a few times. This chain joins TRBV27 and TRBJ1-2; 10 bases align to TRBD1. Germline V gene sequence: CDR1 MNHEY, CDR2 SMNVEV (reference sequence). Trimming took 4 bases from V and 7 from J; bases not matched to a gene: 12. The CDR3 consists of 16 residues. The CDR3 sequence: CASSSLKTGGASGYTF. The CDR3 DNA reads TGTGCCAGCAGTTCCCTTAAGACAGGGGGCGCGTCTGGCTACACCTTC.

This clone appeared once. The chain carries TRBV11-3 and TRBJ2-1, with TRBD1 matching over 9 bases. With 4 bases clipped from V and 1 base from J, the junction kept 5 bases outside the gene matches. The germline V gene encodes CDR1 SGHNT and CDR2 YENEEA. This CDR3 region has 16 residues. The CDR3 loop is CASSSNRGQSYNEQFF. Written as DNA, the CDR3 is TGTGCCAGCAGCTCCAACAGGGGGCAGTCCTACAATGAGCAGTTCTTC.

The chain recombines TRBV6-1 with TRBJ2-4; 8 nucleotides match TRBD1. Germline V lookup: CDR1 MNHNS, CDR2 SASEGT. CDR3 size: 15 residues. V was pared by 6 bases and J by 5 bases, with 9 bases of the junction left unmatched. The CDR3 coding sequence is TGTGCCAGCAGGGAGGGGGACAGGCCCCAAAACATTCAGTACTTC. Encoded protein: CASREGDRPQNIQYF.

The chain is built from TRBV28 and TRBJ1-2, with 11 bases matching TRBD1. Trimming cost V 0 bases and J 1 base; bases outside gene matches: 4. Germline CDR1 reads MDHEN; CDR2 reads SYDVKM. This CDR3 has 17 amino acids. DNA for the CDR3: TGTGCCAGCAGTTTATGGGGGACAGGGGGAGATAACTATGGCTACACCTTC. Protein: CASSLWGTGGDNYGYTF.